These 31 T cell receptor beta chains originate from one sample sequenced in a study of T cell repertoires in cytomegalovirus infection (dated by TCRdb to between 2018 and 2020). Sequencing used an Illumina HiSeq 1500. The public reads were run again by TCRdb, first through fastp at Q25 and then through MiXCR, and only productive beta chains were kept. For every CDR3 protein sequence, its rows merge into one entry that carries the most common genes and DNA. Across this sample there are about 740,000 distinct CDR3 sequences, with 35% seen only once. The ten largest clones add up to more than 2.5% of the sample. Sequenced input: PBMCs. These receptors all come from a human donor in good health (CMV status not recorded). Some clones in this sample may be carry-over from other donors' samples.

The chain joins TRBV19 to TRBJ2-1; D unclear. This CDR3 has 13 amino acids. Germline V gene data show CDR1 as LNHDA and CDR2 as SQIVND (reference sequence). V was pared by 6 bases and J by 8 bases, with 14 bases between. CDR3 residues: CASSATAWDEQFF. As DNA, the CDR3 is TGTGCCAGTAGCGCGACGGCCTGGGATGAGCAGTTCTTC.

In its sample, this clonotype was seen a few times. V usage is TRBV6-5 and J usage is TRBJ1-1; no firm D call. The CDR3 extends over 14 amino acids. The ends were cut back, 4 bases at V and 6 bases at J, with 15 bases in the middle. The germline gives CDR1 MNHEY, CDR2 SVGAGI. CDR3 in DNA: TGTGCCAGCAGTTCCCCTGGGAGAACCCCTGAAGCTTTCTTT. This encodes CASSSPGRTPEAFF.

This clonotype was recorded many times. This chain links TRBV24-1 with TRBJ1-4; D gene ambiguous. The CDR3 runs 13 residues. Trimming removed 7 bases at V and 4 bases at J, with 9 bases between. Per the germline V gene, CDR1 is KGHDR and CDR2 is SFDVKD. The CDR3 coding sequence is TGTGCCACCAGGGGTCACAGTAATGAAAAACTGTTTTTT. This translates into CATRGHSNEKLFF.

This clonotype was picked up many times. J is TRBJ2-7 and V is TRBV28; D not resolved. V shed 6 bases and J shed 9 bases, with 21 bases lying between them. The CDR3 extends over 14 amino acids. Germline-derived CDR1 and CDR2 are MDHEN and SYDVKM. CDR3 sequence (DNA): TGTGCCAGCAGGGCGCAGGCAGTTAATTTGGGGCAGTACTTC. This gives the protein CASRAQAVNLGQYF.

This clonotype has just a few counts. A read error may produce the germline difference seen at one junction end. The rearrangement links TRBV7-7 to TRBJ2-7; the D is unclear. This CDR3 comprises 13 residues. Germline V gene data show CDR1 as SSHAT and CDR2 as FNYEAQ (reference sequence). The CDR3 DNA follows: TGTGCTAGCAGCTTAGGCGCCAACTACGAGCAGTACTTC. Protein sequence: CASSLGANYEQYF.

V gene TRBV7-8 combines with J gene TRBJ2-1; TRBD2 aligns across 10 bases. The CDR3 covers 16 residues. V dropped 5 bases and J dropped 8; count of bases not matched to a gene: 12. The germline V gene encodes CDR1 SGHVS and CDR2 FQNEAQ. CDR3 residues: CASSPSGSGRFDEQFF. The CDR3 DNA reads as TGTGCCAGCAGCCCCAGTGGTAGCGGGAGGTTTGATGAGCAGTTCTTC.

V usage is TRBV9 and J usage is TRBJ2-3; weak D call: TRBD2 (6 bases). V lost 2 bases and J 4 bases, leaving 11 bases between the germline ends. This CDR3 has 14 amino acids. Per the germline V gene, CDR1 is SGDLS and CDR2 is YYNGEE. The chain's CDR3 is CASSVEGRSDTQYF. The CDR3 bases are TGTGCCAGCAGCGTGGAGGGGAGGTCAGATACGCAGTATTTT.

J is TRBJ1-2 and V is TRBV29-1; 7 nucleotides agree with TRBD1. Germline V gene sequence: CDR1 SQVTM, CDR2 ANQGSEA. Trimming at V came to 4 bases and at J to 5 bases, leaving 4 bases not matched to a gene. The CDR3 is 12 amino acids. This chain's CDR3 is CSVGQGGYGYTF. The DNA of the CDR3 is TGCAGCGTTGGACAGGGCGGGTATGGCTACACCTTC.

This clonotype was seen only a few times. This chain uses TRBV5-4 with TRBJ2-2; D could derive from TRBD1 or TRBD2 (5 bases each). The CDR3 sequence is 16 residues long. V dropped 4 bases and J dropped 8 bases, with 21 bases sitting between them. CDR1 and CDR2 (germline): SGHNT, YYREEE (reference sequence). The CDR3 spells CASSPRAGTLAGELFF. CDR3 bases: TGTGCCAGCAGCCCTCGGGCAGGGACGCTTGCGGGGGAGCTGTTTTTT.

The chain carries TRBV20-1 and TRBJ1-1; no reliable D call. This CDR3 region has 10 residues. CDR1 is DFQATT and CDR2 is SNEGSKA in the germline V gene (reference sequence). Deletions cut 3 bases from V and 8 bases from J, with 7 bases between. In DNA, the CDR3 is TGCAGTGCTAGTAGAGGGGAAGCTTTCTTT. Its translation: CSASRGEAFF.

The J gene is TRBJ1-4, the V gene TRBV28; 11 positions agree with TRBD1. The V and J ends lost 5 bases and 7 bases, in that order; junction bases with no gene match: 9. The CDR3 contains 16 residues. CDR1 and CDR2 from the germline V gene are MDHEN and SYDVKM. Here the CDR3 reads CASSPPPGQGGEKLFF. CDR3 DNA: TGTGCCAGCAGTCCGCCCCCGGGACAGGGGGGTGAAAAACTGTTTTTT.

This rearrangement joins TRBV2 to TRBJ2-1, with 14 bases fitting TRBD2. The CDR3 length is 16 residues. The V gene's germline CDR1 is SNHLY and CDR2 FYNNEI. The V gene end was trimmed by 2 bases and the J gene end by 8 bases; junction bases not matched to a gene: 5. The CDR3 region is CASSEPGTSGSHEQFF. The CDR3 DNA is TGTGCCAGCAGTGAACCGGGGACTAGCGGGAGCCATGAGCAGTTCTTC. Based on the CDR3 plus reference TRBV2 and TRBJ2-1, the full variable domain is EPEVTQTPSHQVTQMGQEVILRCVPISNHLYFYWYRQILGQKVEFLVSFYNNEISEKSEIFDDQFSVERPDGSNFTLKIRSTKLEDSAMYFCASSEPGTSGSHEQFFGPGTRLTVL.

Note on this clonotype: Given a much more abundant clone one base away, this may be a read error. The chain recombines TRBV7-6 with TRBJ1-2; D is possibly TRBD1 (5 bases). The V end was cut by 0 bases, the J end by 12 bases, with 20 bases between. CDR1 SGHVS and CDR2 FNYEAQ come from the germline V gene. The CDR3 runs to 15 residues. CDR3: CASSLAPSPARGDTF. CDR3 sequence (DNA): TGTGCCAGCAGCTTAGCGCCCTCACCAGCGAGGGGCGACACCTTC. Combining the CDR3 with reference TRBV7-6 and TRBJ1-2 gives the whole variable domain GAGVSQSPRYKVTKRGQDVALRCDPISGHVSLYWYRQALGQGPEFLTYFNYEAQQDKSGLPNDRFSAERPEGSISTLTIQRTEQRDSAMYRCASSLAPSPARGDTFGSGTRLTVV.

In this sample, this clonotype turned up a few times. V gene TRBV30 combines with J gene TRBJ2-7, with a possible D match to TRBD2 (5 bases). There are 14 residues in the CDR3. Trimming shortened V by 1 base and J by 0 bases, and 10 bases separated the two germline ends. CDR1 is GTSNPN, CDR2 SVGIG, per germline (reference sequence). Written as DNA, the CDR3 is TGTGCCTGGAGTGGCCCCCGGGGCTCCTACGAGCAGTACTTC. Translated, it gives CAWSGPRGSYEQYF.

The chain is built from TRBV28 and TRBJ2-2; D gene unclear. The CDR3 contains 14 residues. Trimming removed 4 bases from V and 5 bases from J, with 11 bases in between. Looked up from germline, CDR1 is MDHEN and CDR2 is SYDVKM. The CDR3: CASSYTLGTGELFF. CDR3 nucleotide sequence: TGTGCCAGCAGTTACACCCTCGGGACCGGGGAGCTGTTTTTT.

This clonotype has only a few counts. V gene TRBV5-1 combines with J gene TRBJ1-2, with D possibly TRBD1 on 6 matching bases. This CDR3 is 13 amino acids long. The V gene's germline CDR1 is SGHRS and CDR2 YFSETQ. Trimming cost V 5 bases and J 4 bases, with 12 bases left between them. CDR3 residues: CASRPDRTYGYTF. DNA of the CDR3: TGCGCCAGCAGGCCGGACAGAACCTATGGCTACACCTTC.

This clonotype was seen many times. J is TRBJ2-3 and V is TRBV7-6; 11 bases align to TRBD1. This CDR3 is 17 amino acids long. V lost 0 bases, J lost 4 bases, and 6 bases stayed unmatched. Looked up from germline, CDR1 is SGHVS and CDR2 is FNYEAQ. CDR3 DNA: TGTGCCAGCAGCTTAGCACCCCGGACAGGGGGCGCAGATACGCAGTATTTT. Translation: CASSLAPRTGGADTQYF. Supplemented by reference TRBV7-6 and TRBJ2-3, the full variable domain reads GAGVSQSPRYKVTKRGQDVALRCDPISGHVSLYWYRQALGQGPEFLTYFNYEAQQDKSGLPNDRFSAERPEGSISTLTIQRTEQRDSAMYRCASSLAPRTGGADTQYFGPGTRLTVL.

The chain carries TRBV5-1 and TRBJ1-1; D uncertain. Germline values: CDR1 SGHRS, CDR2 YFSETQ. The V end lost 1 base, the J end lost 4 bases, and 8 bases lay between the germline ends. CDR3 size: 13 residues. CDR3 in DNA: TGCGCCAGCAGCTTGTCCCAAGGCACTGAAGCTTTCTTT. Residues: CASSLSQGTEAFF.

This clonotype was seen a few times. The V gene is TRBV7-3, the J gene TRBJ2-7, with 10 bases identical to TRBD2. Germline CDR1 reads SGHTA; CDR2 reads FQGTGA. V shed 6 bases, J shed 1 base, and the junction held 15 bases outside the gene matches. CDR3 length: 18 residues. As DNA, the CDR3 is TGTGCCAGCAGGCCGACAGCCGAATCTAGCGGGGGTTCCTACGAGCAGTACTTC. This codes for CASRPTAESSGGSYEQYF.

With regard to this clonotype: This CDR3 fails to terminate in the conserved phenylalanine or tryptophan, so it likely reflects a read error. The V and J genes are TRBV15 and TRBJ1-5, with 8 bases fitting TRBD1. CDR1 is LNHNV, CDR2 YYDKDF, per germline (reference sequence). This CDR3 contains 17 residues. V lost 1 base and J lost 2; bases outside the gene matches: 7. This chain's CDR3 is CATSRGTGGRGNQPQHL. CDR3 coding DNA: TGTGCCACCAGCAGAGGAACAGGGGGTCGGGGCAATCAGCCCCAGCATTTG.

This clonotype turned up a few times. The chain combines TRBV14 with TRBJ2-7, with 7 bases aligning to TRBD1. Trimming at V came to 4 bases and at J to 2 bases, leaving 8 bases not matched to a gene. The germline V gene encodes CDR1 SGHDN and CDR2 FVKESK. This CDR3 is 15 amino acids long. CDR3 residues: CASSRQGVGPYEQYF. DNA of the CDR3: TGTGCCAGCAGCCGACAGGGAGTTGGCCCCTACGAGCAGTACTTC.

V is TRBV18 and J is TRBJ1-1; D is undetermined. The CDR3 is made up of 13 amino acids. V lost 1 base to trimming and J lost 3 bases, with 6 bases between them. Germline V gene lookup returns CDR1 KGHSH and CDR2 LQKENI. The DNA of the CDR3 is TGTGCCAGCTCACCACACGAACACACTGAAGCTTTCTTT. The encoded protein is CASSPHEHTEAFF.

This rearrangement joins TRBV28 to TRBJ1-3; no reliable D call. Per germline, CDR1 MDHEN and CDR2 SYDVKM. This CDR3 is 14 amino acids long. The ends were cut back, 6 bases at V and 4 bases at J, with 13 bases in the middle. The CDR3 nucleotides are TGTGCCAGCAGCCCTGACGATCCGGGAAACACCATATATTTT. Its translation: CASSPDDPGNTIYF.

In this sample, this clonotype turned up a few times. The chain links TRBV10-3 to TRBJ2-7; TRBD1 is a possible D gene (7 bases). CDR3 length: 14 amino acids. V lost 8 bases to trimming and J lost 0 bases, with 14 bases between them. Per the germline V gene, CDR1 is ENHRY and CDR2 is SYGVKD. CDR3 sequence: CAIATGRNSYEQYF. Written as DNA, the CDR3 is TGTGCCATCGCGACAGGGAGGAACTCCTACGAGCAGTACTTC.

The chain joins TRBV7-9 to TRBJ2-1; the D is unclear. Germline V gene data show CDR1 as SEHNR and CDR2 as FQNEAQ (reference sequence). The ends were cut back, 2 bases at V and 12 bases at J, with 20 bases in the middle. The CDR3 is made up of 15 amino acids. CDR3 region: CASSLLRSETYGQFF. Written as DNA, the CDR3 is TGTGCCAGCAGCTTATTACGTTCGGAGACGTATGGGCAGTTCTTC.

This clonotype was detected ten times or more. The chain has TRBV4-1 and TRBJ1-1; no clear D. The CDR3 totals 14 residues. Germline loops: CDR1 MGHRA, CDR2 YSYEKL. Trimming left V 1 base short and J 4 bases short, with 10 bases between. The chain's CDR3 is CASSQVQDSTEAFF. The CDR3 coding sequence is TGCGCCAGCAGCCAAGTGCAGGATTCCACTGAAGCTTTCTTT.

The chain couples TRBV12-3 or TRBV12-4 to TRBJ2-1; 11 bases line up with TRBD1. V gave up 8 bases and J gave up 1 base; unmatched junction bases: 1. CDR3 length: 14 residues. The CDR3 region is CASGTGGSYNEQFF. The CDR3 coding sequence is TGTGCCAGCGGGACAGGGGGTTCCTACAATGAGCAGTTCTTC.

This chain connects TRBV2 to TRBJ2-1; D remains unclear. Germline lookup yields CDR1 SNHLY and CDR2 FYNNEI. V lost 3 bases and J 9 bases, leaving 6 bases between the germline ends. The CDR3 is 11 residues long. CDR3 sequence: CASSDLVEQFF. The DNA of the CDR3 is TGTGCCAGCAGTGATCTGGTTGAGCAGTTCTTC.

V usage is TRBV14 and J usage is TRBJ2-1, with 8 bases aligning to TRBD1. Germline values: CDR1 SGHDN, CDR2 FVKESK. The ends lost 3 bases at V and 0 bases at J; junction bases unmatched: 10. The length of the CDR3 is 18 residues. The CDR3 spells CASSHLAHRGSSYNEQFF. CDR3 coding DNA: TGTGCCAGCAGCCATTTGGCCCACAGGGGGAGCTCCTACAATGAGCAGTTCTTC.

This clonotype has only a few counts. The chain recombines TRBV6-1 with TRBJ2-2; 9 bases match TRBD1. Germline V gene data show CDR1 as MNHNS and CDR2 as SASEGT. The CDR3 has 16 amino acids. With 9 bases clipped from V and 4 bases from J, the junction kept 12 bases outside the gene matches. CDR3 sequence (DNA): TGTGCCAGTCTCCCCGCCAGGGACAGGGCCACCGGGGAGCTGTTTTTT. Amino acid sequence: CASLPARDRATGELFF.

This clonotype came up a few times. The chain combines TRBV4-2 with TRBJ1-2; weak D call: TRBD1 (5 bases). The V and J ends lost 0 bases and 8 bases respectively, with 10 bases between them. CDR3 length equals 13 residues. Germline CDR1 reads LGHNA; CDR2 reads YNFKEQ. CDR3 coding DNA: TGTGCCAGCAGCCAAGACAGGGCGAGCGGCTACACCTTC. Translating it yields CASSQDRASGYTF.